The 10 T cell receptor beta chains reported below all come from one sample, sequenced in a study of blood T cells in healthy people across ages (dated by TCRdb to 2013 to 2016). Libraries were made using 5' RACE. The run used an Illumina HiSeq 2500. A second PCR of about 6 to 11 cycles was run with a J-beta primer mix and a sample-barcoded 5' primer. Clones were called with MiXCR by TCRdb after fastp trimmed the public reads at Q25, and only in-frame beta chains were retained. When rows share a CDR3 protein, they turn into one entry using the most common DNA and genes. Within this sample are around 580,000 distinct CDR3 sequences, with around 50% of them counted one time only. The ten most abundant clones make up just under 25% of the sample. Material for sequencing was blood. These receptors were collected from a man older than 75 in good health.

This clonotype has a single count. One base away lies a much larger clone, so this may be a sequencing read error. The chain uses TRBV7-9 and TRBJ2-7; tentatively, D is TRBD2 (5 bases). From germline, CDR1 is SEHNR and CDR2 FQNEAQ (reference sequence). Trimming stripped 4 bases from V and 7 bases from J, with 32 bases between. The CDR3 length is 19 residues. The CDR3 DNA is TGTGCCAGCAGCTCGCCTTCGAGTTCAGGACTCAGCTCCTACAATGAGCAGTACTTC. The encoded protein is CASSSPSSSGLSSYNEQYF.

This clonotype occurred a few times. The rearrangement uses TRBV15 and TRBJ1-5, with D perhaps TRBD1 (6 bases). The CDR3 covers 18 residues. Germline assignment: CDR1 LNHNV and CDR2 YYDKDF (reference sequence). Trimming shortened V by 0 bases and J by 5 bases, and 20 bases separated the two germline ends. Written as DNA, the CDR3 is TGTGCCACCAGCAGAGAATGGGGGGGGCTGATTCCGGATCAGCCCCAGCATTTT. It is translated as CATSREWGGLIPDQPQHF.

This clonotype has only a few counts. The chain joins TRBV25-1 to TRBJ2-7; tentative D call: TRBD2 (7 bases). Deletions cut 0 bases from V and 5 bases from J, with 17 bases between. Per germline, CDR1 MGHDK and CDR2 SYGVNS. CDR3 length equals 16 residues. CDR3 region: CASSEYGGGSVNEQYF. In DNA form, the CDR3 reads TGTGCCAGCAGTGAATACGGGGGCGGGAGCGTAAACGAGCAGTACTTC.

This sequence joins TRBV5-1 and TRBJ2-7, with D possibly being TRBD2 (5 bases). The CDR3 spans 14 residues. V lost 7 bases and J lost 2, with 16 bases in between. Germline CDR1 reads SGHRS; CDR2 reads YFSETQ. CDR3 loop: CASARVGSTYEQYF. DNA for the CDR3: TGCGCCAGCGCCCGCGTGGGGAGCACCTACGAGCAGTACTTC.

The J gene is TRBJ1-5, the V gene TRBV7-2; 7 bases fit TRBD1. The ends lost 1 base at V and 7 bases at J; junction bases unmatched: 7. Germline CDR1 and CDR2: SGHTA and FQGNSA. This CDR3 is 15 amino acids long. The CDR3 loop is CASSLGAGGRQPQHF. The CDR3 DNA reads TGTGCCAGCAGCTTAGGGGCAGGGGGAAGACAGCCCCAGCATTTT. Complete variable domain (other parts from reference TRBV7-2 and TRBJ1-5): GAGVSQSPSNKVTEKGKDVELRCDPISGHTALYWYRQSLGQGLEFLIYFQGNSAPDKSGLPSDRFSAERTGGSVSTLTIQRTQQEDSAVYLCASSLGAGGRQPQHFGDGTRLSIL.

The chain joins TRBV5-1 to TRBJ2-5; 9 positions agree with TRBD2. The CDR3 covers 15 residues. V lost 0 bases to trimming and J lost 5 bases; unmatched junction nucleotides: 5. Germline CDR1 is SGHRS and CDR2 is YFSETQ. CDR3 residues: CASSLVAGVGETQYF. CDR3 DNA sequence: TGCGCCAGCAGCTTGGTAGCGGGAGTGGGGGAGACCCAGTACTTC. Full variable domain (rest looked up from reference TRBV5-1 and TRBJ2-5): KAGVTQTPRYLIKTRGQQVTLSCSPISGHRSVSWYQQTPGQGLQFLFEYFSETQRNKGNFPGRFSGRQFSNSRSEMNVSTLELGDSALYLCASSLVAGVGETQYFGPGTRLLVL.

The chain uses TRBV25-1 and TRBJ2-7; weak D call: TRBD2 (5 bases). V lost 6 bases to trimming and J lost 7 bases, with 10 bases between them. Germline V CDR1 and CDR2: MGHDK, SYGVNS. The CDR3 loop spans 11 amino acids. The CDR3: CASSGVWEQYF. In nucleotides, the CDR3 is TGTGCCAGCAGCGGGGTTTGGGAGCAGTACTTC.

The V gene is TRBV21-1, the J gene TRBJ2-7; the table's D call, TRBD1, has no DNA check behind it. TRBV21-1 is annotated as a pseudogene. This CDR3 is built from 18 residues. The CDR3 sequence is CASSDPPLGTDNPYEQYF. DNA of the CDR3: TGTGCCAGCAGCGACCCTCCCCTCGGGACAGACAACCCCTACGAGCAGTACTTC.

The chain employs TRBV25-1 and TRBJ2-5; the D gene is possibly TRBD2 (5 bases). The CDR3 has 15 residues. Germline CDR1 reads MGHDK; CDR2 reads SYGVNS. The V and J ends lost 1 base and 5 bases respectively, with 14 bases between them. Written as DNA, the CDR3 is TGTGCCAGCAGTGAATTTGAGGGAAATGGGGAGACCCAGTACTTC. Translating it yields CASSEFEGNGETQYF.

This rearrangement joins TRBV7-2 to TRBJ2-4; D remains ambiguous. This CDR3 has 13 amino acids. V lost 0 bases, J lost 6 bases, and 6 bases lay in between. Germline V gene lookup returns CDR1 SGHTA and CDR2 FQGNSA. Here the CDR3 reads CASSLAGRNIQYF. The CDR3 DNA reads as TGTGCCAGCAGCTTAGCTGGCAGAAACATTCAGTACTTC.